The clone carrying this TCR beta chain came up once. Its antigen is still unknown. This sample is drawn from a study of T cell clones after liver transplantation. Turning to the study itself: TCRbeta sequencing after a pre-transplant mixed lymphocyte reaction identified graft-donor-reactive clones, later tracked in post-transplant blood. Standard immunosuppression, with no induction, continued until 12-24 months after transplant. Points from the study as a whole: Compared with third party-reactive sequences, donor-reactive ones declined more, independent of withdrawal success.

Trimming cost V 4 bases and J 5 bases; bases outside gene matches: 8. The CDR3 extends over 16 amino acids. Germline V gene sequence: CDR1 MNHNS, CDR2 SASEGT. The method was immunoSEQ multiplex PCR; TCRdb's version includes in-frame clones alone and lacks a portion of them. This sample yields about 72,000 clones, of which more than 75% are seen a single time; about 2.5% belongs to the top ten. The rearrangement links TRBV6-1 to TRBJ2-1; 10 nucleotides match TRBD2. This sequence was found in a human donor who received a liver transplant. The starting material was CD4+ T cells from blood, obtained before liver transplant. The CDR3 spells CASSGTWTSGDNEQFF. CDR3 in DNA: TGTGCCAGCAGTGGAACCTGGACTAGCGGAGACAATGAGCAGTTCTTC.